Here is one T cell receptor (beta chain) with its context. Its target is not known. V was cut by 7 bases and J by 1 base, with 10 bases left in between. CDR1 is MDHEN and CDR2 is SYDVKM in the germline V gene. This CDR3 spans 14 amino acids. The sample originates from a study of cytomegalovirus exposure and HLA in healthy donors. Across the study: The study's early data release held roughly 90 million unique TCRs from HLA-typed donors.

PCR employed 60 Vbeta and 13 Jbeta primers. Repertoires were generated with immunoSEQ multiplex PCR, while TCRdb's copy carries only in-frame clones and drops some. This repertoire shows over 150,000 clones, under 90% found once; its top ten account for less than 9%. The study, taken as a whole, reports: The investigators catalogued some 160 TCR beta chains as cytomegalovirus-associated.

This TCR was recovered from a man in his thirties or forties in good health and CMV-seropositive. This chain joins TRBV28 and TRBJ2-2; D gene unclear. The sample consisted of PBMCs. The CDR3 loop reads CASNPSGNTGELFF. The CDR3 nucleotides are TGTGCCAGCAATCCCTCGGGGAACACCGGGGAGCTGTTTTTT.